The sequence of this T cell receptor beta chain was determined in a study of CD8 T cells in Susac syndrome (dated by TCRdb to the late 2010s). Background on the whole study: Of the Susac syndrome patients who were sequenced, roughly six had clinically active disease and roughly 8 were in clinical remission. Whether CD8+ T cell activation and differentiation in Susac syndrome was antigen driven was tested using repertoire sequencing. Susac syndrome patients were therapy-naive, on corticosteroids (some also receiving IVIg), or on IVIg alone at blood withdrawal. What the study reported, not specific to this receptor: No clonal expansion was detected in the CD4+ T cell repertoire of Susac syndrome patients. The number of individuals in the TCR sequencing and HLA analysis was recognized as being relatively small.

Peripheral blood CD8+ and CD4+ T cells from healthy donors, Susac syndrome patients and multiple sclerosis patients were profiled by high-throughput TCR beta sequencing. Recently defined diagnostic criteria for definite or probable disease were met by the Susac syndrome patients. CD8+ TEMRA cells were enriched by FACS, while bulk CD8+ and CD4+ T cells were purified by magnetic negative isolation. Blood was collected in EDTA tubes and processed within 24 hours, with PBMCs isolated through density gradient centrifugation. PBMCs intended for TCR sequencing were frozen in liquid nitrogen and were later thawed in a 37 degrees C water bath. Purity of sorted or isolated CD4+, CD8+ and CD8+ TEMRA cells was at least 90%. Spanning cysteine to phenylalanine, the CDR3 consists of 16 amino acids. Only CDR3 DNA is held: 48 bases, read in frame from base 1. From a lookup of the germline V gene (reference sequence), CDR1 and CDR2 are PRHDT and FYEKMQ. Trimming removed 1 base from V and 10 bases from J; the gene matches leave 8 bases unexplained.

Concerning this clonotype itself: The target of this receptor is not known. Nothing much larger sits one base from this clone, and base qualities are not available.

RNA was extracted using the RNeasy kit, and about 0.5 to 1 ug of the RNA was reverse transcribed with random hexamers. The immunoSEQ multiplex PCR assay, covering 54 Vbeta and 13 Jbeta segments, was used to amplify TCR beta CDR3 regions. PCR amplification bias was corrected using a synthetic template baseline for primer optimization and computational correction. The source study handled its data this way. Reads were assigned to V, D and J genes according to IMGT and analyzed in immunoSEQ Analyzer, with only productive sequences retained. To calculate clonality, Shannon entropy was normalized by log2 of the number of productive unique sequences and then subtracted from one. Public and private clones were assessed among the 100 most prevalent clones of each patient and control. Clones were defined as Susac-specific if absent from the healthy and MS cohorts, from around 1,000 published viral clones and from other ImmuneACCESS disease sequences. TCRdb cleaned the public reads at Q25 with fastp, built clones with MiXCR and kept in-frame beta chains. Rows are unified per CDR3 protein, each entry keeping the most common DNA and genes. For this entry, the V and J calls and clone size follow TCRdb and not the study's own pipeline. The sample contains 120,000 or so distinct CDR3 sequences, nearly 96% of them found a single time. The ten most abundant clones make up less than 0.15% of the sample.

The TCR originated in a human donor with Susac syndrome. The chain joins TRBV13 to TRBJ2-1; the central 12 bases match TRBD1. Specimen: CD4+ T cells from PBMCs. The bases are TGTGCCAGCAGCTTAGTGGGGACAGGGGGCGCTTGGGAGCAGTTCTTC. Its product reads: CASSLVGTGGAWEQFF.